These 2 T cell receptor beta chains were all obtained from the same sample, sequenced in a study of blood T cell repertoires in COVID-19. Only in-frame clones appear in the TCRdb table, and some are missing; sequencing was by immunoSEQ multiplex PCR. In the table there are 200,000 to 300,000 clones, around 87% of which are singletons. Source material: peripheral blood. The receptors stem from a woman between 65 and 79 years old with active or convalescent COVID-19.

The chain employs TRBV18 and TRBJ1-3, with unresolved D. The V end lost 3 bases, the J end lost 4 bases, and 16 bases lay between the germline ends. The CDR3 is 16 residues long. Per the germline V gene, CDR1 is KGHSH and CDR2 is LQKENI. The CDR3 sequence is CASSPKTPGWGNTIYF. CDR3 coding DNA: TGTGCCAGCTCACCCAAGACCCCGGGGTGGGGAAACACCATATATTTT.

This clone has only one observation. The CDR3, as DNA: TGTGCCAGCAGTTACGGGACAGCAACCACAGATACGCAGTATTTT. Protein sequence: CASSYGTATTDTQYF. The chain employs TRBV6-2 or TRBV6-3 and TRBJ2-3, with 7 bases lining up with TRBD1. The V gene end was trimmed by 2 bases and the J gene end by 2 bases; junction bases not matched to a gene: 4. Germline CDR1 MNHEY, CDR2 SVGEGT. The CDR3 totals 15 residues.